A single sample gave rise to the 9 T cell receptor beta chains below, sequenced in a study of molecular identifiers for immune sequencing clone quantification. MiXCR, applied by TCRdb to the PCR reads, yields one record per CDR3 protein. The sample consists of about 640,000 distinct CDR3 sequences, 15% to 20% of them appearing once. Input material: naive CD8+ T cells from blood, with Jurkat cell RNA spiked in. Subset: FACS-sorted CD8+CD4-CCR7+CD45RA+ naive T cells. These TCRs come from a human donor in good health. Some libraries in this study had Jurkat cell RNA spiked in.

This clonotype has ten or more counts. The chain has TRBV6-1 and TRBJ1-1; D is unresolved. Trimming stripped 5 bases from V and 7 bases from J, with 8 bases between. The CDR3 has 11 amino acids. The germline V gene has CDR1 MNHNS and CDR2 SASEGT. CDR3 DNA sequence: TGTGCCAGCAGTAAACTGGGTGAAGCTTTCTTT. This encodes CASSKLGEAFF.

This clonotype was counted a few times. The chain recombines TRBV6-5 with TRBJ1-6, with 8 positions matching TRBD1. The CDR3 is made up of 16 amino acids. Germline V gene lookup returns CDR1 MNHEY and CDR2 SVGAGI. V trimming: 2 bases; J trimming: 8 bases; junction bases outside the gene matches: 8. DNA for the CDR3: TGTGCCAGCAGTTACCGGACAGGGAGGCCGGATTCACCCCTCCACTTT. Translated: CASSYRTGRPDSPLHF.

The rearrangement uses TRBV7-9 and TRBJ2-2, with D unclear. The length of the CDR3 is 15 residues. From germline, CDR1 is SEHNR and CDR2 FQNEAQ (reference sequence). V gave up 5 bases and J gave up 2 bases, with 12 bases separating them. The CDR3 region has the DNA TGTGCCAGCAGCGTTCAGACGGACAACACCGGGGAGCTGTTTTTT. Encoded protein: CASSVQTDNTGELFF. Full variable domain (missing parts from reference TRBV7-9 and TRBJ2-2): DTGVSQNPRHKITKRGQNVTFRCDPISEHNRLYWYRQTLGQGPEFLTYFQNEAQLEKSRLLSDRFSAERPKGSFSTLEIQRTEQGDSAMYLCASSVQTDNTGELFFGEGSRLTVL.

Notes on this clonotype: With a much larger clone just one base away, this may be a read error. No conserved phenylalanine or tryptophan ends this CDR3, so it is likely a read error. The V gene is TRBV19, the J gene TRBJ2-2; possibly TRBD1 or TRBD2 for D (6 bases each). Trimming removed 5 bases from V and 6 bases from J, with 13 bases in between. The CDR3 sequence is 14 residues long. Germline V lookup: CDR1 LNHDA, CDR2 SQIVND (reference sequence). In DNA form, the CDR3 reads TGTGCCAGTAGTCCTATGGGGGGCGCCGGGGAGCTGTTTCTT. Translation gives CASSPMGGAGELFL.

There are many counts of this clonotype. J is TRBJ2-7 and V is TRBV13; TRBD1 agrees at 10 bases. The germline V gene has CDR1 PRHDT and CDR2 FYEKMQ (reference sequence). Unmatched junction bases numbered 8, after V lost 4 bases and J lost 5 bases. The CDR3 is made up of 15 amino acids. CDR3 DNA sequence: TGTGCCAGCAGCTCCCGGGGACAGGGGACGAACGAGCAGTACTTC. Translating it yields CASSSRGQGTNEQYF.

The chain carries TRBV20-1 and TRBJ1-3, with D possibly TRBD1 on 5 matching bases. The CDR3 is 14 amino acids. CDR1 DFQATT and CDR2 SNEGSKA come from the germline V gene (reference sequence). The germline V and J ends were trimmed by 6 bases and 0 bases, with 12 bases remaining between them. CDR3: CSARDVSSGNTIYF. The CDR3 DNA reads as TGCAGTGCACGGGACGTGAGCTCTGGAAACACCATATATTTT.

The sample holds a few counts of this clonotype. The chain joins TRBV6-2 or TRBV6-3 to TRBJ1-2; D is unclear. V lost 2 bases to trimming and J lost 4 bases, with 14 bases between them. CDR3 length: 15 amino acids. Germline V gene data show CDR1 as MNHEY and CDR2 as SVGEGT. The CDR3 nucleotides read TGTGCCAGCAGTTACCAGAGGACGGTCGTCTATGGCTACACCTTC. This encodes CASSYQRTVVYGYTF.

Remarks on this clonotype: A much larger clone lies one base from this, so it may be a read error. The chain joins TRBV12-3 or TRBV12-4 to TRBJ2-7; 8 nucleotides match TRBD2. There are 13 residues in the CDR3. Trimming took 8 bases from V and 5 from J; bases not matched to a gene: 8. Here the CDR3 reads CASEAGLDNEQYF. The CDR3 DNA reads TGTGCCAGCGAAGCGGGACTAGACAACGAGCAGTACTTC.

This clonotype has ten or more counts. The chain combines TRBV5-4 with TRBJ2-3; no clear D gene. Trimming pared 2 bases from V and 11 bases from J, leaving 12 bases between. CDR1 and CDR2 from the germline V gene are SGHNT and YYREEE (reference sequence). The CDR3 consists of 12 residues. The CDR3, as DNA: TGTGCCAGCAGCTTCGGTAACGACGAGCAGTATTTT. Translation: CASSFGNDEQYF.